This TCR beta chain was retrieved from a study of radiotherapy plus CTLA-4 blockade in lung cancer (dated by TCRdb to the late 2010s). Some background on the complete study: Objective responses occurred in more than 15% of enrolled patients, and roughly 30% achieved disease control. Findings and caveats that apply to the study as a whole: After treatment with radiotherapy and ipilimumab, TCR clones that originated in tumors expanded in peripheral blood. The strongest predictors of response were reported to be early dynamic shifts in blood T cell clones along with a rise in serum interferon-beta following radiation.

CDR1 SGHRS and CDR2 YFSETQ are derived from the germline V gene. V loses 4 bases of germline sequence and J loses 2 bases, and the interval between the two ends is 15 bases. There are 15 amino acids in the CDR3, from cysteine to phenylalanine inclusive. Left in the record is the CDR3 DNA by itself, 45 bases read in frame from the first base. As to this clone: Its antigen is still unknown. Qualities for individual bases were not recorded, and no much larger clone is one base off.

The method was the immunoSEQ multiplex PCR assay. TCRdb took over this immuneACCESS table, retaining in-frame rearrangements with V and J assigned. Such tables are incomplete; in checked studies, under half of the missing clones stem from an unresolved V gene, and the remainder is unexplained. The sample profile shows about 48,000 clones; 86% of them were found once. The ten largest make up 15% to 20% of the sample. In this study, focal radiation therapy paired with CTLA-4 blockade (ipilimumab) was tested in patients who had chemo-refractory metastatic non-small-cell lung cancer. Source: peripheral blood, taken from a patient treated with radiotherapy plus ipilimumab. This receptor was obtained from a human donor with non-small cell lung cancer that progressed on radiotherapy plus ipilimumab. Some clones in this sample may be carry-over from other donors' samples. The rearrangement joined TRBV5-1 to TRBJ2-5, with the D assignment possibly TRBD1 or TRBD2, given 6 matching bases for each. The DNA is as follows: TGCGCCAGCAGCCTGGAGGGGACACTACAAGAGACCCAGTACTTC. Its coded protein is CASSLEGTLQETQYF.